This passage covers 12 T cell receptor beta chains from one sample sequenced in a study of human T cells and chemical hapten exposure. TCRdb independently ran MiXCR on the RACE reads; one entry per CDR3 protein. Seen here are 75,000 to 100,000 distinct CDR3 sequences, about 10% observed once, and the top ten hold 2% to 2.5%. As for time point: patch test 1, 2 weeks after DPC sensitization. This sample's treatment: therapeutic diphenylcyclopropenone sensitization with weekly scalp DPC. This specimen was whole blood, taken in connection with sensitization to the hapten diphenylcyclopropenone (DPC). The source is a man in his forties or fifties with alopecia areata. Some clones in this sample may be carry-over from other donors' samples.

This clonotype was detected ten times or more. The chain uses TRBV2 and TRBJ1-3; 7 bases fit TRBD1. Germline lookup yields CDR1 SNHLY and CDR2 FYNNEI. The CDR3 is 15 residues long. Trimming took 6 bases from V and 0 from J; bases not matched to a gene: 5. The CDR3 DNA is TGTGCCAGCAGGTTGGGACAGACCTCTGGAAACACCATATATTTT. Its translation: CASRLGQTSGNTIYF.

The rearrangement joins TRBV5-1 to TRBJ1-1; D ambiguous. V was clipped by 1 base and J by 1 base, with 8 bases between them. This CDR3 has 14 residues. CDR1 and CDR2 from the germline V gene are SGHRS and YFSETQ. This CDR3 is CASSLLGPNTEAFF. CDR3 nucleotide sequence: TGCGCCAGCAGCTTGCTAGGGCCGAACACTGAAGCTTTCTTT.

V usage is TRBV12-3 or TRBV12-4 and J usage is TRBJ2-2; D gene unclear. V gave up 3 bases and J gave up 3 bases, with 5 bases separating them. The CDR3 is 13 residues long. This CDR3 is CASSFADTGELFF. CDR3 in DNA: TGTGCCAGCAGTTTCGCGGACACCGGGGAGCTGTTTTTT.

The V gene is TRBV15, the J gene TRBJ1-5; perhaps TRBD1 as D (5 bases). The CDR3 has 16 amino acids. V was trimmed by 2 bases and J by 5 bases, leaving 16 bases between them. Per the germline V gene, CDR1 is LNHNV and CDR2 is YYDKDF (reference sequence). The CDR3 sequence: CATSRRGAKGYQPQHF. The CDR3 DNA sequence: TGTGCCACCAGCAGAAGGGGAGCAAAAGGCTATCAGCCCCAGCATTTT. Complete variable domain (other parts from reference TRBV15 and TRBJ1-5): DAMVIQNPRYQVTQFGKPVTLSCSQTLNHNVMYWYQQKSSQAPKLLFHYYDKDFNNEADTPDNFQSRRPNTSFCFLDIRSPGLGDTAMYLCATSRRGAKGYQPQHFGDGTRLSIL.

This clonotype has more than one count but fewer than ten. The J gene is TRBJ2-7, the V gene TRBV7-2, with D possibly called TRBD1 or TRBD2 (5 bases each). V gave up 5 bases and J gave up 1 base, with 15 bases separating them. The CDR3 length is 15 residues. Germline V gene data show CDR1 as SGHTA and CDR2 as FQGNSA. CDR3 residues: CASSPRGGGSYEQYF. The DNA of the CDR3 is TGTGCCAGCAGCCCCCGGGGCGGAGGATCCTACGAGCAGTACTTC.

The genes are TRBV6-6 and TRBJ2-3; D is ambiguous. Per the germline V gene, CDR1 is MNHNY and CDR2 is SVGAGI (reference sequence). The CDR3 spans 13 residues. V was pared by 7 bases and J by 4 bases, with 12 bases between. The CDR3 reads CASKGSFPDTQYF. CDR3 coding DNA: TGTGCCAGCAAAGGGTCTTTCCCAGATACGCAGTATTTT.

Many counts were recorded for this clonotype. The J gene is TRBJ1-5, the V gene TRBV29-1; D not resolved. With 4 bases removed from V and 0 bases from J, the gap between germline ends came to 10 bases. The CDR3 is 14 amino acids. Germline loops: CDR1 SQVTM, CDR2 ANQGSEA. The DNA for the CDR3 is TGCAGCGTTGGTGGGCAGAATAGCAATCAGCCCCAGCATTTT. Amino acids: CSVGGQNSNQPQHF.

The sample holds many counts of this clonotype. This CDR3 is CASSSLDRGTEAFF. The CDR3 nucleotides are TGTGCCAGCAGCTCCTTGGACAGGGGGACTGAAGCTTTCTTT. The chain couples TRBV7-2 to TRBJ1-1, with 10 bases lining up with TRBD1. Germline CDR1 is SGHTA and CDR2 is FQGNSA. Trimming took 4 bases from V and 5 from J; bases not matched to a gene: 4. This CDR3 is 14 amino acids long. Using reference TRBV7-2 and TRBJ1-1 for the parts outside the CDR3, the full variable domain is GAGVSQSPSNKVTEKGKDVELRCDPISGHTALYWYRQSLGQGLEFLIYFQGNSAPDKSGLPSDRFSAERTGGSVSTLTIQRTQQEDSAVYLCASSSLDRGTEAFFGQGTRLTVV.

CDR3 DNA sequence: TGTGCCAGCAGTTACTCGATTTGGACACAGTACGAGCAGTACGTC. It codes for CASSYSIWTQYEQYV. This rearrangement joins TRBV6-2 or TRBV6-3 to TRBJ2-7; perhaps TRBD1 as D (5 bases). The ends were cut back, 0 bases at V and 4 bases at J, with 13 bases in the middle. Germline loops: CDR1 MNHEY, CDR2 SVGEGT. The CDR3 is made up of 15 amino acids.

V gene TRBV5-1 combines with J gene TRBJ2-5; D is ambiguous. The CDR3 is made up of 15 amino acids. CDR1 SGHRS and CDR2 YFSETQ come from the germline V gene. V dropped 4 bases and J dropped 2 bases, with 15 bases sitting between them. Here the CDR3 reads CASSPRSHTQETQYF. The CDR3, as DNA: TGCGCCAGCAGCCCGCGATCACACACACAAGAGACCCAGTACTTC.

This rearrangement joins TRBV6-6 to TRBJ2-1; maybe TRBD2 (5 bases). There are 14 residues in the CDR3. Germline-derived CDR1 and CDR2 are MNHNY and SVGAGI (reference sequence). The V end was cut by 6 bases, the J end by 7 bases, with 16 bases between. The CDR3 region has the DNA TGTGCCAGCAGAACGAGGACTGCGGCTAATGAGCAGTTCTTC. Translation: CASRTRTAANEQFF.

This clonotype appeared a few times. The V and J genes are TRBV5-1 and TRBJ1-6, with 7 nucleotides matching TRBD1. CDR1 and CDR2 (germline): SGHRS, YFSETQ. The CDR3 contains 14 residues. J gave up 9 bases and V 5 bases, and 8 bases lay outside the gene matches. CDR3 amino acids: CASSLGQESSPLHF. In DNA form, the CDR3 reads TGCGCCAGCAGTCTCGGACAGGAGAGTTCACCCCTCCACTTT.